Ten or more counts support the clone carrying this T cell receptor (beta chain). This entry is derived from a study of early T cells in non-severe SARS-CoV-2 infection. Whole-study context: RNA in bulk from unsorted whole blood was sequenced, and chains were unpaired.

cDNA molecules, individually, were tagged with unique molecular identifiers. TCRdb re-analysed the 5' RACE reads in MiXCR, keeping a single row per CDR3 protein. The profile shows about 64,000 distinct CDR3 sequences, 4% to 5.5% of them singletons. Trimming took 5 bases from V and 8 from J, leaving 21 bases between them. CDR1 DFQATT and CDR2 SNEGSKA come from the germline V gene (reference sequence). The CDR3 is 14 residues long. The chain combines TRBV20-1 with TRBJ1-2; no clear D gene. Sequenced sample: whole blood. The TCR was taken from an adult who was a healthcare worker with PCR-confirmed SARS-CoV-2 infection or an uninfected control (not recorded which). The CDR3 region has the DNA TGCAGTGCTTCTCAACCGGGATACTATGAGGGCTACACCTTC. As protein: CSASQPGYYEGYTF.